The rows below give T cell receptor beta chains drawn from one sample of a study of STAT5B mutations in CD4+ large granular lymphocyte leukemia. Only in-frame clones appear in the TCRdb table, and some are missing; sequencing was by immunoSEQ multiplex PCR. Among 20,000 to 25,000 clones, about 79% were seen once, and the ten largest hold approximately 0.4%. The sequencing sample was made of CD4+ T cells from blood buffy coats. The receptors shown here come from a human donor in good health. CDR3s include the opening cysteine and the closing phenylalanine or tryptophan. A D gene is named only where the DNA matches it firmly. Not every row has a clone size; where given, it reads once, few, many or a size class.

J	D	V	size	DNA	CDR3
TRBJ2-3	TRBD1	TRBV10-3	-	TGTGCCATCAGTATCAGGGGGTCTAGCACAGATACGCAGTATTTT	CAISIRGSSTDTQYF
TRBJ1-2	TRBD1	TRBV9	-	TGTGCCAGTAGCGCCGAAGGCAGGGGGCACGGCTATGGCTACACCTTC	CASSAEGRGHGYGYTF
TRBJ1-1	-	TRBV7-9	-	TGTGCCAGCAGCTTAGGAGCGAACACTGAAGCTTTCTTT	CASSLGANTEAFF
TRBJ2-7	TRBD1	TRBV30	-	TGTGCCTGGAGTGTACAATACAGGGGATCCTACGAGCAGTACTTC	CAWSVQYRGSYEQYF
TRBJ1-2	TRBD1	TRBV19	-	TGTGCCAGTAGTATAGGGGTTCGGGACAGGGGATATGGCTACACCTTC	CASSIGVRDRGYGYTF
TRBJ2-1	-	TRBV11-3	-	TGTGCCAGCAGCCTAGACTTAGGGCTGGGAGATTACAATGAGCAGTTCTTC	CASSLDLGLGDYNEQFF
TRBJ2-7	TRBD2	TRBV5-4	-	TGTGCCAGCAGCTTGGGCGGGAGCACTAGCGAGCAGTACTTC	CASSLGGSTSEQYF
TRBJ2-5	TRBD1	TRBV6-1	-	TGTGCCAGCAGTGTCAACAGGGGGCGGGAGACCCAGTACTTC	CASSVNRGRETQYF
TRBJ2-3	-	TRBV10-3	-	TGTGCCATCAGGGGTAGGGACCGCACAGGCGATACGCAGTATTTT	CAIRGRDRTGDTQYF
TRBJ2-3	-	TRBV11-1	-	TGTGCCTCGGGTTCGGGGCGGGCCACAGATACGCAGTATTTT	CASGSGRATDTQYF
TRBJ2-3	-	TRBV18	-	TGTGCCAGCTCTCCGGAGGTCACAGATACGCAGTATTTT	CASSPEVTDTQYF
TRBJ1-1	-	TRBV30	-	TGTGCCTGGAGGAGACAAAGCCTAAAAGCTTTCTTT	CAWRRQSLKAFF
TRBJ1-6	-	TRBV11-3	-	TGTGCCAGCAGCTTAGGTGGTATGAATTCACCCCTCCACTTT	CASSLGGMNSPLHF
TRBJ1-1	TRBD1	TRBV7-9	-	TGTGCCAGCAGCCCCCTGACAGGGGGTGGGGTGAACACTGAAGCTTTCTTT	CASSPLTGGGVNTEAFF
TRBJ2-7	-	TRBV20-1	-	TGCAGTGCTAGAGGGGGCCACGAGCAGTACTTC	CSARGGHEQYF
TRBJ2-7	TRBD1	TRBV12-5	-	TGTGCTAGTGGTTCGGACAGGGGTGGCTACGAGCAGTACTTC	CASGSDRGGYEQYF
TRBJ2-3	-	TRBV14	-	TGTGCCAGCAGCCAAGCCCTAACGGATACGCAGTATTTT	CASSQALTDTQYF
TRBJ2-7	TRBD2	TRBV4-2	-	TGTGCCAGCAGCCAAGGTCAGGACGGGAGCGGGAGGTACGAGCAGTACTTC	CASSQGQDGSGRYEQYF
TRBJ1-1	-	TRBV19	-	TGTGCCAGTAGTATGAGTCAGTACACTGAAGCTTTCTTT	CASSMSQYTEAFF
TRBJ1-4	-	TRBV6-5	-	TGTGCCAGCATGGGGGGCCCGGGTGGAAATGAAAAACTGTTTTTT	CASMGGPGGNEKLFF
TRBJ1-2	-	TRBV2	-	TGTGCCAGCAGTGGCGACAGTCGGTACTATGGCTACACCTTC	CASSGDSRYYGYTF
TRBJ2-1	TRBD2	TRBV11-3	-	TGTGCCAGCAGCCACAGGCGGGGAGGGCCTGACAATGAGCAGTTCTTC	CASSHRRGGPDNEQFF
TRBJ1-2	TRBD1	TRBV10-2	once	TGCGCCAGCAGTGGTAACAGGGGCGAGTATGGCTACACCTTC	CASSGNRGEYGYTF
TRBJ2-3	TRBD1	TRBV27	-	TGTGCCAGCAGTTCCCCGGGACAGGGGGCTATAGATACGCAGTATTTT	CASSSPGQGAIDTQYF
TRBJ2-7	TRBD1	TRBV6-5	-	TGTGCCAGCAGTACCTACGGGACAGGGGGCCACGAGCAGTACTTC	CASSTYGTGGHEQYF
TRBJ2-1	TRBD2	TRBV5-4	-	TGTGCCTGCGCAAGCGGGAGAAACTACAATGAGCAGTTCTTC	CACASGRNYNEQFF
TRBJ1-2	-	TRBV6-1	-	TGTGCCAGCAGTGTAGACAGTCAGTACTATGGCTACACCTTC	CASSVDSQYYGYTF
TRBJ2-3	TRBD2	TRBV6-1	-	TGTGCCAGCAGTGAAGCGACCGTTGCGGGGGGCACAGATACGCAGTATTTT	CASSEATVAGGTDTQYF
TRBJ2-5	-	TRBV15	-	TGTGCCACCAGCAGAGATATAGGAGAGACCCAGTACTTC	CATSRDIGETQYF
TRBJ1-1	-	TRBV11-3	few	TGTGCCAGCAGCTTAGCCACAATGACTGAAGCTTTCTTT	CASSLATMTEAFF
TRBJ2-3	-	TRBV5-8	-	TGTGCCAGCAGCTTGGCGGGGGTATTAAATACGCAGTATTTT	CASSLAGVLNTQYF